The 5 T cell receptor beta chains in this list originate from one sample, sequenced in a study of radiation and T cells in renal cell carcinoma. Data came from immunoSEQ multiplex PCR; TCRdb stores just in-frame clones and leaves some out. This table holds 140,000 to 150,000 clones, less than 90% found once. Time point specified: blood 4 weeks post-SBRT, at nephrectomy. Noted treatment: 15 Gy SBRT to primary tumor, nephrectomy 4 weeks later. The sequenced sample was blood, obtained from a patient whose treatment included radiotherapy and nephrectomy. The receptor source for this set is a woman between 45 and 65 years old with renal cell carcinoma.

This rearrangement joins TRBV7-6 to TRBJ1-1; no definite D call. V gave up 3 bases and J gave up 0 bases, with 8 bases separating them. CDR3 length equals 14 residues. Germline lookup yields CDR1 SGHVS and CDR2 FNYEAQ. For the CDR3, the DNA is TGTGCCAGCAGCTTGGAGGAAATGAACACTGAAGCTTTCTTT. Encoded protein: CASSLEEMNTEAFF. The whole variable domain, remainder taken from reference TRBV7-6 and TRBJ1-1, is GAGVSQSPRYKVTKRGQDVALRCDPISGHVSLYWYRQALGQGPEFLTYFNYEAQQDKSGLPNDRFSAERPEGSISTLTIQRTEQRDSAMYRCASSLEEMNTEAFFGQGTRLTVV.

The CDR3, as DNA: TGTGCCAGCAGCTTGAATGCGGGGATTAATGAAAAACTGTTTTTT. Translated: CASSLNAGINEKLFF. The chain couples TRBV5-5 to TRBJ1-4; D ambiguous. Per the germline V gene, CDR1 is SGHKS and CDR2 is YYEKEE (reference sequence). V lost 1 base and J 4 bases, leaving 11 bases between the germline ends. The CDR3 contains 15 residues.

V gene TRBV18 combines with J gene TRBJ2-1; 12 bases map to TRBD2. The CDR3 spans 16 residues. V was clipped by 3 bases and J by 3 bases; unmatched bases: 3. In germline, CDR1 is KGHSH, CDR2 LQKENI. CDR3 residues: CASSPGLAGNYNEQFF. CDR3 nucleotides: TGTGCCAGCTCACCCGGACTAGCGGGGAACTACAATGAGCAGTTCTTC. The full variable domain, completed using reference TRBV18 and TRBJ2-1, is NAGVMQNPRHLVRRRGQEARLRCSPMKGHSHVYWYRQLPEEGLKFMVYLQKENIIDESGMPKERFSAEFPKEGPSILRIQQVVRGDSAAYFCASSPGLAGNYNEQFFGPGTRLTVL.

The gene calls are TRBV19 and TRBJ1-5; D is unclear. V lost 6 bases and J lost 0, with 12 bases in between. The CDR3 loop spans 15 amino acids. Per the germline V gene, CDR1 is LNHDA and CDR2 is SQIVND (reference sequence). CDR3 in DNA: TGTGCCAGTAGGGGTGCTCAATATAGCAATCAGCCCCAGCATTTT. Amino acids: CASRGAQYSNQPQHF.

This clone has a single count. Here the CDR3 reads CASSLAGYPYEQYF. In DNA form, the CDR3 reads TGCGCCAGCAGCTTGGCAGGGTATCCGTACGAGCAGTACTTC. The gene calls are TRBV5-1 and TRBJ2-7, with TRBD1 as a possible D gene (5 bases). The ends were cut back, 0 bases at V and 4 bases at J, with 11 bases in the middle. CDR3 length equals 14 residues. From germline, CDR1 is SGHRS and CDR2 YFSETQ.